These 12 T cell receptor beta chains share one sample of origin, sequenced in a study of T-cell reconstitution after alpha-beta-depleted transplantation in children. TCRbeta library construction was performed incorporating unique molecular identifiers. TCRdb passed the PCR reads through MiXCR, listing each CDR3 protein once. The data show about 980,000 distinct CDR3 sequences, about 29% seen once. The sequencing here drew on PBMCs, mostly from graft donor cells, taken 360 days after TCRalphabeta/CD19-depleted stem cell transplant. These TCRs come from a boy under two years old who had a stem cell transplant for SCID, so the T cells may come from the graft donor.

This clonotype has a handful of counts. The V gene is TRBV20-1, the J gene TRBJ2-5; D call uncertain. The CDR3 extends over 12 amino acids. Between the trimmed V and J ends, which lost 5 bases and 5 bases, there was a span of 12 bases. CDR1 DFQATT and CDR2 SNEGSKA come from the germline V gene (reference sequence). CDR3 nucleotides: TGCAGTGCTGAACGGCCGGGCGAGACCCAGTACTTC. It specifies CSAERPGETQYF.

This chain joins TRBV18 and TRBJ2-7; a weak D match, TRBD1 (5 bases). The CDR3 is made up of 15 amino acids. Between the trimmed V and J ends, which lost 2 bases and 0 bases, there was a span of 11 bases. Germline V CDR1 and CDR2: KGHSH, LQKENI. CDR3 nucleotide sequence: TGTGCCAGCTCACCATCGGGCAGGGCCTCCTACGAGCAGTACTTC. Protein product: CASSPSGRASYEQYF.

This clonotype has a single count. This sequence joins TRBV7-6 and TRBJ1-5; D remains unclear. Germline lookup yields CDR1 SGHVS and CDR2 FNYEAQ. This CDR3 has 14 amino acids. V dropped 2 bases and J dropped 5 bases, with 10 bases sitting between them. CDR3 DNA: TGTGCCAGCAGCTTATCCGGGATTGATCAGCCCCAGCATTTT. It is translated as CASSLSGIDQPQHF.

The chain joins TRBV7-9 to TRBJ1-2, with TRBD1 matching over 9 bases. Germline loops: CDR1 SEHNR, CDR2 FQNEAQ (reference sequence). This CDR3 comprises 12 residues. J lost 6 bases, V lost 8 bases, and 4 bases had no gene match. The CDR3 bases are TGTGCCAGCTCACAGGGGGCTGATGGCTACACCTTC. It yields the protein CASSQGADGYTF. Based on the CDR3 plus reference TRBV7-9 and TRBJ1-2, the full variable domain is DTGVSQNPRHKITKRGQNVTFRCDPISEHNRLYWYRQTLGQGPEFLTYFQNEAQLEKSRLLSDRFSAERPKGSFSTLEIQRTEQGDSAMYLCASSQGADGYTFGSGTRLTVV.

This clonotype was seen a few times. The chain recombines TRBV27 with TRBJ2-3; D tentatively fits TRBD1 or TRBD2 (6 bases each). The CDR3 length is 17 residues. Trimming took 5 bases from V and 7 from J, leaving 25 bases between them. In germline, CDR1 is MNHEY, CDR2 SMNVEV (reference sequence). The CDR3 sequence: CASSPLVTEQGLYTQYF. As DNA, the CDR3 is TGTGCCAGCAGTCCGCTTGTCACAGAACAGGGACTGTATACGCAGTATTTT.

This clonotype was seen a few times. This rearrangement joins TRBV28 to TRBJ2-7, with D possibly matching TRBD2 (5 bases). Trimming took off 7 bases at V and 0 bases at J, with 10 bases between the two ends. CDR3 length: 13 amino acids. Per the germline V gene, CDR1 is MDHEN and CDR2 is SYDVKM. This chain's CDR3 is CASTGLISYEQYF. The CDR3 nucleotides are TGTGCCAGCACCGGACTGATCTCCTACGAGCAGTACTTC.

The J gene is TRBJ1-2, the V gene TRBV12-3 or TRBV12-4; D call uncertain. Deletions cut 3 bases from V and 4 bases from J, with 9 bases between. The CDR3 spans 13 residues. DNA of the CDR3: TGTGCCAGCAGTTTCCCCTGGACCTATGGCTACACCTTC. Amino acids: CASSFPWTYGYTF.

CDR3 sequence: CASSQGFETYEQYF. CDR3 nucleotides: TGTGCCAGCAGCCAGGGATTTGAGACCTACGAGCAGTACTTC. The rearrangement links TRBV14 to TRBJ2-7; D call uncertain. This CDR3 contains 14 residues. CDR1 is SGHDN, CDR2 FVKESK, per germline. V gave up 3 bases and J gave up 2 bases, with 11 bases separating them.

This clonotype appeared a few times. This chain uses TRBV7-2 with TRBJ1-2; tentative D call: TRBD1 (5 bases). This CDR3 comprises 15 residues. Germline assignment: CDR1 SGHTA and CDR2 FQGNSA. Trimming stripped 5 bases from V and 1 base from J, with 14 bases between. In DNA form, the CDR3 reads TGTGCCAGCAGCCCGGACGCAGGGAATAACTATGGCTACACCTTC. It translates to CASSPDAGNNYGYTF.

DNA of the CDR3: TGTGCCAGCAGTCCCTTGGGGCGTGAAGCTTTCTTT. Residues: CASSPLGREAFF. The gene calls are TRBV6-5 and TRBJ1-1; tentatively, D is TRBD1 (5 bases). V lost 5 bases, J lost 7 bases, and 11 bases lay in between. The length of the CDR3 is 12 residues. CDR1 MNHEY and CDR2 SVGAGI come from the germline V gene.

The chain uses TRBV6-5 and TRBJ1-2; D gene uncertain. V lost 5 bases to trimming and J lost 3 bases, with 7 bases between them. Germline loops: CDR1 MNHEY, CDR2 SVGAGI. The CDR3 is made up of 12 amino acids. CDR3 in DNA: TGTGCCAGCAGTACGCGGGACTATGGCTACACCTTC. It yields the protein CASSTRDYGYTF.

The chain is built from TRBV28 and TRBJ2-3; D possibly matches TRBD1 or TRBD2 (6 bases each). The CDR3 is made up of 14 amino acids. Germline V lookup: CDR1 MDHEN, CDR2 SYDVKM. V gave up 2 bases and J gave up 3 bases, with 9 bases separating them. The CDR3 DNA reads TGTGCCAGCAGTTTAAGGGGGGAGACAGATACGCAGTATTTT. This translates into CASSLRGETDTQYF.